This is a list of T cell receptor beta chains from one sample in a study of graft-versus-host responses after intestinal transplantation. For these TCRs, the target antigens are not known. The method was immunoSEQ multiplex PCR; TCRdb's version includes in-frame clones alone and lacks a portion of them. The table has over 85,000 clones, 91% seen once. The sequences come from unstimulated CD4+ T cells sorted from spleen or lymph node cells, collected before transplant. The receptors were sampled from a human donor who was the organ donor for an intestinal transplant. CDR3s include the opening cysteine and the closing phenylalanine or tryptophan. D genes are given only for firm matches. A clone size is listed for some rows: how often the clone was seen (once, few, many), or a class if it is expanded.

J: TRBJ1-1
V: TRBV2
size: NA
D: NA
CDR3: CASTATGFGEAFF
DNA: TGTGCCAGCACCGCTACAGGATTCGGTGAAGCTTTCTTT

J: TRBJ2-1
V: TRBV4-1
size: NA
D: TRBD2
CDR3: CASSQEASAGGPSGSEQFF
DNA: TGCGCCAGCAGCCAAGAAGCATCCGCGGGGGGGCCTTCAGGAAGTGAGCAGTTCTTC

J: TRBJ1-1
V: TRBV11-3
size: once
D: NA
CDR3: CASSSTGNTEAFF
DNA: TGTGCCAGCAGCTCGACAGGGAACACTGAAGCTTTCTTT

J: TRBJ1-5
V: TRBV2
size: NA
D: NA
CDR3: CASSVAANQPQHF
DNA: TGTGCCAGCAGTGTGGCTGCAAATCAGCCCCAGCATTTT

J: TRBJ1-5
V: TRBV2
size: NA
D: TRBD1
CDR3: CASSRDSYSNQPQHF
DNA: TGTGCCAGCAGTAGGGACAGCTATAGCAATCAGCCCCAGCATTTT

J: TRBJ2-1
V: TRBV7-2
size: NA
D: TRBD2
CDR3: CASSQTSGGGEQFF
DNA: TGTGCCAGCAGCCAGACTAGCGGGGGTGGCGAGCAGTTCTTC

J: TRBJ2-2
V: TRBV9
size: NA
D: TRBD2
CDR3: CASSVGGGTGELFF
DNA: TGTGCCAGCAGCGTAGGCGGGGGGACCGGGGAGCTGTTTTTT

J: TRBJ1-2
V: TRBV7-9
size: NA
D: TRBD1
CDR3: CASSPDREMIF
DNA: TGTGCCAGCAGCCCAGACAGGGAAATGATTTTC

J: TRBJ2-1
V: TRBV7-2
size: NA
D: TRBD2
CDR3: CASSWLAGGPSYNEQFF
DNA: TGTGCCAGCAGCTGGCTAGCGGGGGGGCCCTCCTACAATGAGCAGTTCTTC

J: TRBJ2-5
V: TRBV27
size: few
D: NA
CDR3: CASSLSRWETQYF
DNA: TGTGCCAGCAGTTTGAGTCGATGGGAGACCCAGTACTTC

J: TRBJ2-3
V: TRBV7-9
size: NA
D: NA
CDR3: CAMEPDTQYF
DNA: TGTGCCATGGAGCCAGATACGCAGTATTTT

J: TRBJ2-1
V: TRBV27
size: NA
D: NA
CDR3: CASNRGTERINEQFF
DNA: TGTGCCAGCAATAGAGGGACTGAAAGGATCAATGAGCAGTTCTTC

J: TRBJ1-4
V: TRBV4-1
size: few
D: NA
CDR3: CASSHRQPNEKLFF
DNA: TGCGCCAGCAGCCACAGACAGCCGAATGAAAAACTGTTTTTT

J: TRBJ1-2
V: TRBV6-5
size: few
D: NA
CDR3: CASSYDRNYGYTF
DNA: TGTGCCAGCAGTTACGACAGGAACTATGGCTACACCTTC

J: TRBJ1-6
V: TRBV5-6
size: NA
D: NA
CDR3: CASSRSGGIGDSPLHF
DNA: TGTGCCAGCTCGAGGAGCGGGGGGATAGGAGATTCACCCCTCCACTTT

J: TRBJ2-4
V: TRBV2
size: NA
D: TRBD2
CDR3: CASIPREGGEAKNIQYF
DNA: TGTGCCAGCATTCCCAGGGAGGGTGGCGAAGCCAAAAACATTCAGTACTTC

J: TRBJ2-7
V: TRBV27
size: once
D: TRBD2
CDR3: CASSSYVGGGLYEQYF
DNA: TGTGCCAGCAGTTCCTACGTGGGGGGAGGGCTCTACGAGCAGTACTTC